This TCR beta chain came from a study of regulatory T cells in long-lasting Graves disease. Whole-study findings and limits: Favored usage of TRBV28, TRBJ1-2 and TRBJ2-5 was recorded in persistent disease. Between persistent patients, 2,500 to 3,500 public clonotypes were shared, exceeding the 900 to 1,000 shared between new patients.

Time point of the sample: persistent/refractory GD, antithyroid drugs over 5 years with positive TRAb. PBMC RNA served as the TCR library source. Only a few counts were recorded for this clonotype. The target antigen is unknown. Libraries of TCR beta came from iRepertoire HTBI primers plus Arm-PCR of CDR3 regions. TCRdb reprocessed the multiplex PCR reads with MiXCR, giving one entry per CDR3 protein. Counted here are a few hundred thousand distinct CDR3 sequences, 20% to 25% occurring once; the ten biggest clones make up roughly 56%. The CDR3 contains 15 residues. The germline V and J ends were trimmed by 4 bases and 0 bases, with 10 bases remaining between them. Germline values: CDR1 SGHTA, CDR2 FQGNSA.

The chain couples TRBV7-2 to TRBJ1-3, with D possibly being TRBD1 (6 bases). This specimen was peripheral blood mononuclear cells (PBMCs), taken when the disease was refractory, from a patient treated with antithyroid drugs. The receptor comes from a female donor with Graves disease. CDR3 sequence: CASSSRDTSGNTIYF. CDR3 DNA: TGTGCCAGCAGCTCCCGGGACACCTCTGGAAACACCATATATTTT.